Listed here are 30 T cell receptor beta chains from one sample, sequenced in a study of T cells in Graves' hyperthyroidism and ophthalmopathy. Amplified TCR beta CDR3 regions came from RNA transcripts. Researchers ran a first-round RT-PCR on the TCR CDR3 using the HTBI primer set. Each CDR3 protein gets one entry after TCRdb re-called the multiplex PCR reads with MiXCR. The table has around 300,000 distinct CDR3 sequences, approximately 18% seen once. The sequencing input was blood. Receptors originate from a man in his forties or fifties with Graves' ophthalmopathy.

This clonotype was found many times. This chain links TRBV2 with TRBJ2-7, with D perhaps matching TRBD2 (5 bases). This CDR3 region has 13 residues. Germline CDR1 and CDR2: SNHLY and FYNNEI. Between the trimmed V and J ends, which lost 8 bases and 6 bases, there was a span of 17 bases. The CDR3 sequence is CASLHGFRGEQYF. CDR3 DNA sequence: TGTGCCAGCTTGCATGGATTCCGGGGCGAGCAGTACTTC.

The J gene is TRBJ2-7, the V gene TRBV27, with 8 nucleotides matching TRBD1. CDR3 length: 15 amino acids. Germline V gives CDR1 MNHEY, CDR2 SMNVEV (reference sequence). With V trimmed by 0 bases and J by 3 bases, 4 bases remained unmatched. CDR3 sequence reads: CASSLSWDRFYEQYF. The CDR3 DNA reads as TGTGCCAGCAGTTTATCATGGGACAGGTTCTACGAGCAGTACTTC.

Of note for this clonotype: A much larger clone differs by one base, so this may be a read error. The chain couples TRBV24-1 to TRBJ2-3, with 11 nucleotides matching TRBD2. The CDR3 runs 17 residues. Germline-derived CDR1 and CDR2 are KGHDR and SFDVKD. The CDR3: CAASDQLAGEGTDTQYF. The CDR3 DNA sequence: TGTGCCGCCAGTGACCAACTAGCGGGAGAGGGGACAGATACGCAGTATTTT.

This clonotype was found many times. The chain recombines TRBV5-1 with TRBJ2-1; D remains ambiguous. Trimming shortened V by 4 bases and J by 2 bases, and 13 bases separated the two germline ends. The CDR3 totals 15 residues. Germline V gene sequence: CDR1 SGHRS, CDR2 YFSETQ. CDR3 region: CASSVVADPYNEQFF. DNA of the CDR3: TGCGCCAGCAGCGTTGTAGCAGACCCCTACAATGAGCAGTTCTTC.

This clonotype was counted at least ten times. The CDR3 bases are TGTGCCAGCAGCCACGGGCAGGGATACTCCTACGAGCAGTACTTC. It codes for CASSHGQGYSYEQYF. The chain has TRBV14 and TRBJ2-7, with D possibly being TRBD1 (5 bases). V dropped 3 bases and J dropped 0 bases, with 12 bases sitting between them. The CDR3 totals 15 residues. CDR1 SGHDN and CDR2 FVKESK come from the germline V gene.

This clonotype showed up many times. CDR3 sequence: CASSPGQIDAAKNIQYF. CDR3 in DNA: TGTGCCAGCTCACCGGGACAGATAGATGCGGCCAAAAACATTCAGTACTTC. V and J are TRBV18 and TRBJ2-4, with 7 positions matching TRBD1. The CDR3 extends over 17 amino acids. J gave up 1 base and V 3 bases, and 9 bases lay outside the gene matches. CDR1 is KGHSH and CDR2 is LQKENI in the germline V gene.

This chain uses TRBV13 with TRBJ2-7, with 7 positions matching TRBD1. CDR1 is PRHDT and CDR2 is FYEKMQ in the germline V gene (reference sequence). The CDR3 runs 16 residues. V lost 0 bases to trimming and J lost 0 bases; unmatched junction nucleotides: 5. The CDR3 DNA follows: TGTGCCAGCAGCTTAGGACGGGGACAGAGCTCCTACGAGCAGTACTTC. Translation: CASSLGRGQSSYEQYF.

At least ten counts were recorded for this clonotype. V usage is TRBV19 and J usage is TRBJ2-2, with a tentative D call TRBD2 (5 bases). V was clipped by 4 bases and J by 8 bases, with 17 bases between them. Germline V gives CDR1 LNHDA, CDR2 SQIVND (reference sequence). The CDR3 sequence is 15 residues long. The CDR3 is CASSNPGSSRGELFF. The CDR3 DNA follows: TGTGCCAGTAGTAACCCGGGGTCCTCGAGGGGGGAGCTGTTTTTT.

With regard to this clonotype: One end of the junction does not line up with germline, which may come from a read error. This chain uses TRBV27 with TRBJ2-1; D might be TRBD2 (5 bases). The CDR3 contains 15 residues. Germline V lookup: CDR1 MNHEY, CDR2 SMNVEV (reference sequence). The CDR3 region has the DNA TGTGCCAGCAGCTTATCTAGCAGCTCCTACAATGAGCAGTTCTTC. This encodes CASSLSSSSYNEQFF.

This clonotype occurred many times. This chain uses TRBV28 with TRBJ2-7; 7 bases match TRBD1. This CDR3 comprises 12 residues. With V trimmed by 6 bases and J by 5 bases, 4 bases remained unmatched. Germline V lookup: CDR1 MDHEN, CDR2 SYDVKM. The CDR3 loop reads CASRATGDEQYF. Written as DNA, the CDR3 is TGTGCCAGCAGAGCTACAGGGGACGAGCAGTACTTC.

This clonotype was counted between two and nine times. The chain uses TRBV28 and TRBJ1-5, with 11 nucleotides matching TRBD1. Germline assignment: CDR1 MDHEN and CDR2 SYDVKM. The CDR3 is 15 residues long. The V gene end was trimmed by 6 bases and the J gene end by 9 bases; junction bases not matched to a gene: 10. CDR3 loop: CASSRDRGTAGPQHF. The CDR3 bases are TGTGCCAGCAGCAGGGACAGGGGGACGGCGGGGCCCCAGCATTTT.

This clonotype was seen ten or more times. The V and J genes are TRBV5-1 and TRBJ1-2; D is perhaps TRBD1 (5 bases). This CDR3 is built from 12 residues. Trimming took 3 bases from V and 8 from J, leaving 11 bases between them. The germline gives CDR1 SGHRS, CDR2 YFSETQ. CDR3 bases: TGCGCCAGCAGCTCCTCAGGGAGCGGCTACACCTTC. Protein sequence: CASSSSGSGYTF.

The rearrangement joins TRBV7-3 to TRBJ2-3, with 10 bases matching TRBD2. CDR1 is SGHTA and CDR2 is FQGTGA in the germline V gene. This CDR3 comprises 16 residues. V was pared by 6 bases and J by 2 bases, with 8 bases of the junction left unmatched. CDR3 DNA: TGTGCCAGCAGTTCACCTAGCGGGAGAGACACAGATACGCAGTATTTT. This sequence encodes CASSSPSGRDTDTQYF.

The V and J genes are TRBV28 and TRBJ1-2; possible D gene TRBD1, 5 bases. The CDR3 runs to 16 residues. With 0 bases removed from V and 0 bases from J, the gap between germline ends came to 11 bases. Germline assignment: CDR1 MDHEN and CDR2 SYDVKM. CDR3 nucleotide sequence: TGTGCCAGCAGTTTATGGGGACTGGAGGCTAACTATGGCTACACCTTC. Its translation is CASSLWGLEANYGYTF.

There are many counts of this clonotype. The V gene is TRBV3-1, the J gene TRBJ2-2; D gene uncertain. Germline loops: CDR1 LGHDT, CDR2 YNNKEL (reference sequence). This CDR3 has 15 amino acids. Deletions cut 0 bases from V and 6 bases from J, with 11 bases between. The CDR3 protein is CASSQDPVRAGELFF. The CDR3 coding sequence is TGTGCCAGCAGCCAAGATCCCGTCCGGGCCGGGGAGCTGTTTTTT. Supplemented by reference TRBV3-1 and TRBJ2-2, the full variable domain reads DTAVSQTPKYLVTQMGNDKSIKCEQNLGHDTMYWYKQDSKKFLKIMFSYNNKELIINETVPNRFSPKSPDKAHLNLHINSLELGDSAVYFCASSQDPVRAGELFFGEGSRLTVL.

The chain combines TRBV5-1 with TRBJ2-5; 7 bases line up with TRBD2. Looked up from germline, CDR1 is SGHRS and CDR2 is YFSETQ. The J segment lost 5 bases and the V segment lost 6 bases, leaving 16 bases of the junction unmatched. This CDR3 comprises 16 residues. The CDR3: CASTSSLTSLRETQYF. The CDR3 DNA reads as TGCGCCAGCACCTCCTCCTTGACTAGCCTTCGGGAGACCCAGTACTTC.

This clonotype appeared many times. The rearrangement links TRBV5-1 to TRBJ2-6; 7 bases are shared with TRBD2. Germline assignment: CDR1 SGHRS and CDR2 YFSETQ. There are 15 residues in the CDR3. After removal of 2 bases from V and 2 bases from J, the junction contained 1 base not matched to a gene. The CDR3 DNA reads TGCGCCAGCAGCTTCGGGGGGACTGGGGCCAACGTCCTGACTTTC. As protein: CASSFGGTGANVLTF.

This clonotype was detected many times. The V call is TRBV11-2, the J call TRBJ2-7, with D maybe TRBD1 (6 bases). Trimming removed 5 bases at V and 0 bases at J, with 14 bases between. This CDR3 has 15 residues. Germline V gives CDR1 SGHAT, CDR2 FQNNGV. CDR3 nucleotide sequence: TGTGCCAGCAGCGGGCTCAGGGGATCCTCCTACGAGCAGTACTTC. It encodes CASSGLRGSSYEQYF.

This clonotype was seen a handful of times. It may be a read error: a sequence one base away is much more abundant. J is TRBJ2-7 and V is TRBV30; no reliable D call. Germline CDR1 and CDR2: GTSNPN and SVGIG (reference sequence). The CDR3 consists of 13 residues. The ends were cut back, 1 base at V and 6 bases at J, with 13 bases in the middle. The DNA of the CDR3 is TGTGCCTGGAGTGGGGTTCATGTCCCCGAGCAGTACTTC. Amino acids: CAWSGVHVPEQYF.

The CDR3 here is CASSSRQELRYGYTF. CDR3 bases: TGTGCCAGCAGCTCACGACAGGAACTCCGTTATGGCTACACCTTC. J is TRBJ1-2 and V is TRBV7-2; D perhaps matches TRBD1 (6 bases). CDR3 length: 15 amino acids. Germline CDR1 reads SGHTA; CDR2 reads FQGNSA. Trimming removed 4 bases at V and 5 bases at J, with 17 bases between.

This chain uses TRBV28 with TRBJ1-5; tentatively, D is TRBD1 (6 bases). In germline, CDR1 is MDHEN, CDR2 SYDVKM. Trimming stripped 4 bases from V and 0 bases from J, with 13 bases between. The CDR3 consists of 16 residues. CDR3 sequence reads: CASSSPGTNSNQPQHF. The CDR3 DNA reads TGTGCCAGCAGTTCTCCCGGGACAAATAGCAATCAGCCCCAGCATTTT.

In its sample, this clonotype was seen many times. The chain links TRBV3-1 to TRBJ2-1; D gene ambiguous. CDR3 size: 11 residues. The V and J ends lost 5 bases and 8 bases respectively, with 7 bases between them. Germline V gene sequence: CDR1 LGHDT, CDR2 YNNKEL (reference sequence). This chain's CDR3 is CASSSLDEQFF. The CDR3 region has the DNA TGTGCCAGCAGCTCCCTGGATGAGCAGTTCTTC.

This rearrangement joins TRBV5-6 to TRBJ1-1; no clear D gene. The ends were cut back, 4 bases at V and 1 base at J, with 14 bases in the middle. Germline V gene data show CDR1 as SGHDT and CDR2 as YYEEEE. CDR3 size: 15 residues. The CDR3 region has the DNA TGTGCCAGCAGCCGATATTGGAGTGGGAACACTGAAGCTTTCTTT. Its protein is CASSRYWSGNTEAFF.

This clonotype was counted many times. DNA of the CDR3: TGTGCCTGGAATTGGAACACCGGGGAGCTGTTTTTT. This sequence encodes CAWNWNTGELFF. The chain joins TRBV30 to TRBJ2-2, with unresolved D. The CDR3 is 12 amino acids. The V gene lost 4 bases and the J gene lost 1 base, with 4 bases spanning the gap. Germline CDR1 reads GTSNPN; CDR2 reads SVGIG (reference sequence).

This sequence joins TRBV4-1 and TRBJ2-7; TRBD1 matches at 7 bases. Germline V gene data show CDR1 as MGHRA and CDR2 as YSYEKL. This CDR3 has 16 residues. Trimming at V came to 2 bases and at J to 3 bases, leaving 10 bases not matched to a gene. The chain's CDR3 is CASSQRFDRASYEQYF. CDR3 nucleotide sequence: TGCGCCAGCAGCCAACGTTTTGACAGGGCGAGCTACGAGCAGTACTTC.

This clonotype was observed many times. The V and J genes are TRBV5-8 and TRBJ2-3; 10 bases map to TRBD2. This CDR3 comprises 15 residues. The V and J ends lost 7 bases and 7 bases, in that order; junction bases with no gene match: 12. Germline lookup yields CDR1 SGHTS and CDR2 YDEGEE. CDR3 region: CASCPGLATANTQYF. CDR3 nucleotide sequence: TGTGCCAGCTGCCCGGGACTAGCGACCGCCAATACGCAGTATTTT.

This clonotype was counted ten times or more. V is TRBV6-1 and J is TRBJ1-5; D not resolved. The CDR3 is 16 residues long. V lost 4 bases, J lost 2 bases, and 15 bases lay in between. Per germline, CDR1 MNHNS and CDR2 SASEGT. The CDR3 nucleotides are TGTGCCAGCAGTGTGGTTGGCCTAACGGGCAATCAGCCCCAGCATTTT. Translation: CASSVVGLTGNQPQHF.

The chain recombines TRBV27 with TRBJ2-3; 10 positions match TRBD2. The CDR3 has 15 residues. After removal of 6 bases from V and 3 bases from J, the junction contained 6 bases not matched to a gene. Germline values: CDR1 MNHEY, CDR2 SMNVEV (reference sequence). The CDR3 DNA reads TGTGCCAGCAGCGACTCTAGCGGGAGAACAGATACGCAGTATTTT. Translation gives CASSDSSGRTDTQYF.

The sample holds many counts of this clonotype. The V call is TRBV14, the J call TRBJ2-7, with D possibly being TRBD1 (5 bases). Trimming cost V 4 bases and J 4 bases, with 17 bases left between them. In germline, CDR1 is SGHDN, CDR2 FVKESK. The CDR3 sequence is 15 residues long. The CDR3 DNA sequence: TGTGCCAGCAGCCCCTTGGAGACAGATTTTTACGAGCAGTACTTC. Its protein is CASSPLETDFYEQYF. The full variable domain, completed using reference TRBV14 and TRBJ2-7, is EAGVTQFPSHSVIEKGQTVTLRCDPISGHDNLYWYRRVMGKEIKFLLHFVKESKQDESGMPNNRFLAERTGGTYSTLKVQPAELEDSGVYFCASSPLETDFYEQYFGPGTRLTVT.

This clonotype has at least ten counts. The genes are TRBV7-9 and TRBJ2-7, with D possibly matching TRBD1 (5 bases). V lost 1 base, J lost 0 bases, and 13 bases lay in between. Germline V lookup: CDR1 SEHNR, CDR2 FQNEAQ (reference sequence). This CDR3 has 16 residues. CDR3 sequence reads: CASSLEVTGSSYEQYF. In DNA form, the CDR3 reads TGTGCCAGCAGCTTAGAAGTTACAGGTAGCTCCTACGAGCAGTACTTC.